Listed below are T cell receptor beta chains from one sample, sequenced in a study of T cell responses to AZD1222 COVID-19 vaccine. Clones were sequenced by immunoSEQ multiplex PCR, and TCRdb holds only the in-frame ones, with some missing. Altogether roughly 150,000 clones are present, more than 75% being singletons, with the ten largest covering about 1.8%. The specimen comprised peripheral blood, sampled 28 days after the second AZD1222 dose. The receptors here all came from an adult who received the AZD1222 COVID-19 vaccine. Each CDR3 is given with its conserved first and last residue. The D gene is left open where the match is weak. Part of the rows lack a size; the others show once, few, many or a class for expanded clones.

CDR3 length	D gene	V gene	J gene	clone size	CDR3 protein	CDR3 DNA
14	TRBD1	TRBV18	TRBJ1-5	.	CASAPGRDSQPQHF	TGTGCCAGCGCACCGGGCAGGGACAGTCAGCCCCAGCATTTT
15	.	TRBV7-9	TRBJ1-6	.	CASSLNQGSGSPLHF	TGTGCCAGCAGCTTAAATCAGGGGTCAGGTTCACCCCTCCACTTT
12	.	TRBV10-2	TRBJ2-1	.	CASSEVGNEQFF	TGCGCCAGCAGTGAAGTGGGGAATGAGCAGTTCTTC
14	.	TRBV15	TRBJ1-2	.	CATSRDRGGYGYTF	TGTGCCACCAGCAGAGATAGGGGAGGCTATGGCTACACCTTC
16	.	TRBV28	TRBJ1-2	.	CASISGGPEKFYGYTF	TGTGCCAGCATCTCGGGGGGCCCCGAAAAATTTTATGGCTACACCTTC
13	.	TRBV18	TRBJ2-5	once	CASSPPGIETQYF	TGTGCCAGCTCACCGCCCGGGATTGAGACCCAGTACTTC
15	TRBD1	TRBV6-5	TRBJ1-3	.	CASSRADRDTGTIYF	TGTGCCAGCAGTCGAGCCGACAGGGACACGGGCACCATATATTTT
15	.	TRBV5-1	TRBJ2-2	.	CASTQRGANTGELFF	TGCGCCAGCACCCAACGGGGAGCGAACACCGGGGAGCTGTTTTTT
14	TRBD2	TRBV10-2	TRBJ2-3	.	CASRLAGAKDTQYF	TGCGCCAGCAGGCTAGCGGGAGCGAAAGATACGCAGTATTTT
14	TRBD2	TRBV29-1	TRBJ2-7	.	CSVEGGLAGVEQYF	TGCAGCGTTGAAGGGGGACTAGCGGGAGTCGAGCAGTACTTC
14	.	TRBV20-1	TRBJ2-3	.	CSASGGGLTDTQYF	TGCAGTGCGAGTGGCGGGGGCCTCACAGATACGCAGTATTTT
16	TRBD1	TRBV11-2	TRBJ1-6	.	CASSLERTGLGSPLHF	TGTGCCAGCAGCTTAGAAAGGACAGGGTTGGGTTCACCCCTCCACTTT
14	.	TRBV27	TRBJ2-3	.	CASSLRPRTDTQYF	TGTGCCAGCAGTCTCCGACCCCGCACAGATACGCAGTATTTT
15	.	TRBV4-1	TRBJ1-2	.	CASSQDLRGNYGYTF	TGCGCCAGCAGCCAAGATCTCCGAGGTAACTATGGCTACACCTTC
13	.	TRBV12-3/TRBV12-4	TRBJ1-2	.	CASSPQTLYGYTF	TGTGCCAGCAGCCCACAGACGTTGTATGGCTACACCTTC
13	.	TRBV15	TRBJ2-3	.	CATSRVSTDTQYF	TGTGCCACCAGCAGAGTGTCCACAGATACGCAGTATTTT
15	.	TRBV7-9	TRBJ1-2	.	CASSRAQAGTYGYTF	TGTGCCAGCAGCCGGGCGCAGGCAGGGACTTATGGCTACACCTTC
15	TRBD1	TRBV28	TRBJ1-5	.	CASSWTGLSNQPQHF	TGTGCCAGCAGTTGGACAGGCCTTAGCAATCAGCCCCAGCATTTT
15	.	TRBV7-9	TRBJ1-3	.	CASSFRESSGNTIYF	TGTGCCAGCAGCTTTAGGGAGAGCTCTGGAAACACCATATATTTT
16	TRBD1	TRBV29-1	TRBJ1-1	.	CSVRNTPGQGLTEAFF	TGCAGCGTTAGAAACACCCCGGGACAGGGTCTCACTGAAGCTTTCTTT
15	.	TRBV19	TRBJ1-5	.	CASSIETGRGQPQHF	TGTGCCAGTAGTATAGAAACGGGGAGGGGTCAGCCCCAGCATTTT
11	.	TRBV2	TRBJ1-1	.	CASMGNAEAFF	TGTGCCAGCATGGGGAACGCTGAAGCTTTCTTT
13	TRBD1	TRBV19	TRBJ1-2	.	CASSNRGAYGYTF	TGTGCCAGTAGTAACAGGGGCGCCTATGGCTACACCTTC
16	TRBD1	TRBV5-1	TRBJ2-7	once	CASSLAVGTGGYEQYF	TGCGCCAGCAGCTTGGCTGTAGGAACAGGGGGCTACGAGCAGTACTTC
14	TRBD2	TRBV5-1	TRBJ2-1	.	CASSMASGYNEQFF	TGCGCCAGCAGCATGGCTAGCGGTTACAATGAGCAGTTCTTC
14	.	TRBV5-5	TRBJ1-1	once	CASSIGGGGTEAFF	TGTGCCAGCAGCATAGGAGGTGGGGGCACTGAAGCTTTCTTT
20	TRBD2	TRBV4-2	TRBJ2-2	.	CASSPILGLAGGLNTGELFF	TGTGCCAGCAGCCCTATTCTCGGACTAGCGGGAGGACTGAACACCGGGGAGCTGTTTTTT
20	TRBD2	TRBV5-1	TRBJ2-3	.	CASSLTPSSGGPASTDTQYF	TGCGCCAGCAGCCTAACCCCATCTAGCGGGGGGCCAGCTAGCACAGATACGCAGTATTTT
17	TRBD1	TRBV7-6	TRBJ1-3	.	CASSLTAGTGKGNTIYF	TGTGCCAGCAGCCTAACCGCCGGGACAGGAAAGGGAAACACCATATATTTT
15	.	TRBV19	TRBJ1-3	.	CASSLYRSSGNTIYF	TGTGCCAGTAGTTTATACAGGAGCTCTGGAAACACCATATATTTT
17	.	TRBV5-1	TRBJ1-6	once	CASSRTGTAFNNSPLHF	TGCGCCAGCAGCCGTACAGGGACCGCTTTTAATAATTCACCCCTCCACTTT
14	TRBD1	TRBV6-5	TRBJ1-4	once	CASGDRGTNEKLFF	TGTGCCAGCGGCGACAGGGGAACTAATGAAAAACTGTTTTTT
15	TRBD1	TRBV3-1/TRBV3-2	TRBJ1-3	.	CASSQDRASGNTIYF	TGTGCCAGCAGCCAGGACAGGGCCTCTGGAAACACCATATATTTT
12	.	TRBV5-4	TRBJ1-5	once	CASSFPGQPQHF	TGTGCCAGCAGCTTCCCAGGACAGCCCCAGCATTTT
15	.	TRBV27	TRBJ2-1	.	CASSWERDAYNEQFF	TGTGCCAGCAGTTGGGAACGGGACGCCTACAATGAGCAGTTCTTC
15	TRBD1	TRBV11-2	TRBJ1-3	.	CASSLLQGGGNTIYF	TGTGCCAGCAGCTTACTGCAGGGGGGTGGAAACACCATATATTTT
13	TRBD1	TRBV12-3/TRBV12-4	TRBJ1-2	.	CASSSTGTYGYTF	TGTGCCAGCAGTTCGACAGGGACCTATGGCTACACCTTC
13	.	TRBV5-5	TRBJ1-4	.	CASSPTNSEKLFF	TGTGCCAGCAGCCCCACTAACAGCGAAAAACTGTTTTTT
15	.	TRBV2	TRBJ1-6	.	CASSEWTVGNSPLHF	TGTGCCAGCAGTGAATGGACAGTAGGAAATTCACCCCTCCACTTT
14	.	TRBV5-5	TRBJ2-2	.	CASSFAANTGELFF	TGTGCCAGCAGCTTCGCGGCGAACACCGGGGAGCTGTTTTTT
13	.	TRBV11-2	TRBJ1-5	.	CASSQGGDQPQHF	TGTGCCAGCAGCCAAGGGGGTGATCAGCCCCAGCATTTT
13	.	TRBV2	TRBJ1-2	.	CASSRGPEYGYTF	TGTGCCAGCAGCCGGGGACCGGAATATGGCTACACCTTC
14	.	TRBV29-1	TRBJ1-5	.	CSVETGSGTQPQHF	TGCAGCGTGGAGACAGGATCAGGAACTCAGCCCCAGCATTTT